These T cell receptor beta chains were read from a single sample in a study of CD8+CD57+ T cells in acquired aplastic anemia. TCRdb recomputed calls from the reads with MiXCR, one row per CDR3 protein. The table lists around 500,000 distinct CDR3 sequences, around 30% of them singletons. Sequenced: sorted CD4+, CD8+, or CD8+CD57+ T cells (not recorded which) from PBMCs. The source of these receptors is a human donor with aplastic anemia. The CDR3 runs from the conserved cysteine through the conserved F or W. D genes are given only for firm matches. Clone size is not always given. Where it is, it says once, few, many or a class for expanded clones.

d_gene,abundance,j_gene,v_gene,CDR3nt,CDR3aa
NA,few,TRBJ2-7,TRBV3-1,TGTGCCAGCAGCCAAGGAACGTGGGGGCGACCCTACGAGCAGTACTTC,CASSQGTWGRPYEQYF
TRBD1,NA,TRBJ2-7,TRBV5-1,TGCGCCAGCAGCCCGGACAGGGAAGAGCAGTACTTC,CASSPDREEQYF
NA,NA,TRBJ2-3,TRBV10-3,TGTGCCAGCAAACTCACGGGAAGTACGCAGTATTTT,CASKLTGSTQYF
NA,NA,TRBJ1-2,TRBV28,TGTGCCGGGTCGGGCTATGGCTATGGCTACACCTTC,CAGSGYGYGYTF
NA,many,TRBJ2-1,TRBV29-1,TGCAGCGTCCAGCCTATTCCCTCCTACAATGAGCAGTTCTTC,CSVQPIPSYNEQFF
NA,NA,TRBJ1-6,TRBV2,TGTGCCAGCAGTTACGTTGAGACAGAAAATTCACCCCTCCACTTT,CASSYVETENSPLHF
NA,many,TRBJ2-2,TRBV7-9,TGTGCCAGCAGCTTCTCCGGAAGGGAGCTGTTTTTT,CASSFSGRELFF
NA,few,TRBJ1-1,TRBV7-9,TGTGCCAGCATCCTTGGGCACAGGGCGGCTGAAGCTTTCTTT,CASILGHRAAEAFF
TRBD1,once,TRBJ2-3,TRBV10-3,TGTGCCATCAGTGAGCCATATGGACAGGGACGAGATACGCAGTATTTT,CAISEPYGQGRDTQYF
NA,many,TRBJ2-7,TRBV14,TGTGCCAGCAGCCAGGGTATCCTCTACGAGCAGTACTTC,CASSQGILYEQYF
TRBD1,many,TRBJ2-1,TRBV24-1,TGTGCCACCAGTGCCCTGGGACAGACCAACAATGAGCAGTTCTTC,CATSALGQTNNEQFF
NA,few,TRBJ2-3,TRBV3-1,TGTGCCAGCAGCCAAGAACGGGAGTTGGGGACAGATACGCAGTATTTT,CASSQERELGTDTQYF
NA,NA,TRBJ1-4,TRBV20-1,TGCAGTGCCTGGCTACCGGGACCGTTTAATGAAAAACTGTTTTTT,CSAWLPGPFNEKLFF
NA,NA,TRBJ1-2,TRBV9,TGTGCCAGCAGCCAAGCTACCCACTATGGCTACACCTTC,CASSQATHYGYTF
NA,many,TRBJ1-2,TRBV7-9,TGTGCCAGCACCGGAGAGTATGGCTACACCTTC,CASTGEYGYTF
TRBD2,NA,TRBJ2-5,TRBV10-3,TGTGCCATCAGTGACGAGCGGGGGCCCCAAGGGACCCAGTACTTC,CAISDERGPQGTQYF
TRBD1,few,TRBJ1-3,TRBV5-1,TGCGCCAGCAGCTTAACAGGGGTCTCTGGAAACACCATATATTTT,CASSLTGVSGNTIYF
TRBD2,many,TRBJ2-5,TRBV25-1,TGTGCCAGCGAGGATAGCGGGAGTAAAGAGACCCAGTACTTC,CASEDSGSKETQYF
TRBD2,few,TRBJ2-1,TRBV28,TGTGCCAGCAGTTTATGGACTAGCGGGAGTACTCTGTTCTTC,CASSLWTSGSTLFF
NA,many,TRBJ2-5,TRBV20-1,TGCAGTGCTGAATACAGGGTTGGGGGGACCCAGTACTTC,CSAEYRVGGTQYF
TRBD2,many,TRBJ2-5,TRBV10-3,TGTGCCATCAGACCGGGACTAGCGGGAATAGAAGAGACCCAGTACTTC,CAIRPGLAGIEETQYF
NA,many,TRBJ2-5,TRBV19,TGTGCCAGTAGGGGTATGACAATCGGGAAGGAGACCCAGTACTTC,CASRGMTIGKETQYF
NA,many,TRBJ1-6,TRBV12-3/TRBV12-4,TGTGCCAGCAGTTTGGAAGGCTCCTATAATTCACCCCTCCACTTT,CASSLEGSYNSPLHF
NA,NA,TRBJ2-1,TRBV9,TGTGCCAGTTCTCAGAAGCCTAACTACAATGAGCAGTTCTTC,CASSQKPNYNEQFF
TRBD1,NA,TRBJ1-6,TRBV7-6,TGTGCCAGCAGCCAGGGGACAGGCCTTAATTCACCCCTCCACTTT,CASSQGTGLNSPLHF
NA,NA,TRBJ2-5,TRBV6-1,TGTGCCAGCAAGTTAGGACAGTCCAAAGAGACCCAGTACTTC,CASKLGQSKETQYF
TRBD2,few,TRBJ2-7,TRBV5-4,TGTGCCAGCCGTCGGGAGGCGGGAGGTTCCTACGAGCAGTACTTC,CASRREAGGSYEQYF
TRBD1,few,TRBJ2-7,TRBV5-1,TGCGCCAGCAGCTCCTCGACAGGGCAGTACGAGCAGTACTTC,CASSSSTGQYEQYF